One and the same sample provided the 26 T cell receptor beta chains below, sequenced in a study of T cells in Graves' hyperthyroidism and ophthalmopathy (dated by TCRdb to between 2017 and 2020). The receptor library was made with multiplex PCR. The sequencer was an Illumina HiSeq 2000. Amplification of TCR beta CDR3 regions was carried out from RNA transcripts. A first-round RT-PCR of the TCR CDR3 used the HTBI primer set with the Qiagen OneStep RT-PCR kit. TCRdb trimmed public reads at Q25 via fastp, called clones via MiXCR and kept in-frame beta chains. For every CDR3 protein sequence, its rows merge into one entry that carries the most common genes and DNA. The sample data list around 530,000 distinct CDR3 sequences, and roughly a sixth of these were observed just once. The top ten constitute approximately 15% of the sample. Sequenced material: blood. These receptors were obtained from a woman aged 18-35 years with Graves' ophthalmopathy.

The chain joins TRBV20-1 to TRBJ2-2; D unresolved. Germline lookup yields CDR1 DFQATT and CDR2 SNEGSKA (reference sequence). V lost 3 bases and J lost 4, with 6 bases in between. CDR3 length equals 12 residues. The CDR3 DNA is TGCAGTGCTAGTGAAGGCACCGGGGAGCTGTTTTTT. This gives the protein CSASEGTGELFF.

This clonotype was found a few times. This chain joins TRBV5-1 and TRBJ2-5; TRBD2 matches at 9 bases. The CDR3 runs 16 residues. Germline CDR1 is SGHRS and CDR2 is YFSETQ. With 4 bases clipped from V and 5 bases from J, the junction kept 12 bases outside the gene matches. CDR3 bases: TGCGCCAGCAGCCTAACCGTAGCGGGAGAGCCCGAGACCCAGTACTTC. As protein: CASSLTVAGEPETQYF.

This chain's CDR3 is CSASYPQGQGPNTEAFF. The CDR3 nucleotides are TGCAGTGCTAGCTATCCTCAGGGACAGGGGCCGAACACTGAAGCTTTCTTT. The chain combines TRBV20-1 with TRBJ1-1, with 10 bases identical to TRBD1. The V segment lost 3 bases and the J segment 1 base; nucleotides outside the gene matches: 11. This CDR3 is 17 amino acids long. Germline V gene lookup returns CDR1 DFQATT and CDR2 SNEGSKA (reference sequence).

The sample holds many counts of this clonotype. This sequence joins TRBV20-1 and TRBJ1-1; D is ambiguous. The germline V gene encodes CDR1 DFQATT and CDR2 SNEGSKA (reference sequence). The CDR3 runs to 12 residues. The V and J ends lost 7 bases and 0 bases respectively, with 9 bases between them. The CDR3 DNA follows: TGCAGTGGAACTCAAGTGAACACTGAAGCTTTCTTT. It yields the protein CSGTQVNTEAFF.

This clonotype has ten or more counts. The rearrangement uses TRBV20-1 and TRBJ2-7; TRBD1 aligns across 10 bases. CDR3 length: 14 residues. From germline, CDR1 is DFQATT and CDR2 SNEGSKA (reference sequence). Trimming cost V 5 bases and J 7 bases; bases outside gene matches: 11. CDR3 sequence (DNA): TGCAGTGCTTCCCGGGACAGGGGCACTGGGGAGCAGTACTTC. This gives the protein CSASRDRGTGEQYF.

The chain has TRBV7-2 and TRBJ2-3, with 8 bases that match TRBD2. The CDR3 covers 17 residues. The junction had 15 bases not matched to a gene; V was cut back by 7 bases and J by 3 bases. Germline assignment: CDR1 SGHTA and CDR2 FQGNSA. CDR3 nucleotide sequence: TGTGCCAGCAACCGGGCCCGGGGGGGGGGTAGTACAGATACGCAGTATTTT. Translating it yields CASNRARGGGSTDTQYF. The whole variable domain, filled in from reference TRBV7-2 and TRBJ2-3, reads GAGVSQSPSNKVTEKGKDVELRCDPISGHTALYWYRQSLGQGLEFLIYFQGNSAPDKSGLPSDRFSAERTGGSVSTLTIQRTQQEDSAVYLCASNRARGGGSTDTQYFGPGTRLTVL.

This clonotype was counted at least ten times. The genes are TRBV6-2 or TRBV6-3 and TRBJ2-5; D possibly corresponds to TRBD1 (6 bases). V was trimmed by 4 bases and J by 2 bases, leaving 14 bases between them. The CDR3 covers 15 residues. Germline lookup yields CDR1 MNHEY and CDR2 SVGEGT. CDR3: CASSWLSTGQETQYF. The CDR3 DNA follows: TGTGCCAGCAGTTGGCTGTCTACAGGGCAAGAGACCCAGTACTTC.

This clonotype was observed at least ten times. The V and J genes are TRBV27 and TRBJ2-1; TRBD2 agrees at 11 bases. CDR1 and CDR2 from the germline V gene are MNHEY and SMNVEV (reference sequence). The junction had 6 bases not matched to a gene; V was cut back by 5 bases and J by 9 bases. This CDR3 is built from 14 residues. CDR3 DNA sequence: TGTGCCAGCAGTATTAGCGGGGGGGCGTTTGAGCAGTTCTTC. Protein product: CASSISGGAFEQFF.

This chain connects TRBV20-1 to TRBJ1-2, with D uncertain. The CDR3 sequence is 12 residues long. Germline assignment: CDR1 DFQATT and CDR2 SNEGSKA (reference sequence). V was shortened by 3 bases and J by 2 bases, with 7 bases between the two germline ends. The CDR3 sequence is CSASGRNYGYTF. The CDR3 coding sequence is TGCAGTGCTAGTGGCCGGAACTATGGCTACACCTTC.

This clonotype appeared many times. The chain uses TRBV7-2 and TRBJ2-7, with TRBD1 identical over 8 bases. The ends lost 5 bases at V and 6 bases at J; junction bases unmatched: 12. There are 15 residues in the CDR3. Germline assignment: CDR1 SGHTA and CDR2 FQGNSA. The CDR3 sequence: CASSRGQGPPIEQYF. CDR3 nucleotides: TGTGCCAGCAGCCGAGGACAGGGTCCACCGATCGAGCAGTACTTC.

The V and J genes are TRBV6-1 and TRBJ1-2; D is perhaps TRBD1 (5 bases). In germline, CDR1 is MNHNS, CDR2 SASEGT. The CDR3 is 15 amino acids. V lost 1 base and J lost 4, with 13 bases in between. The CDR3 DNA is TGTGCCAGCAGTGAAGGCGTCAGGGAGGTCTATGGCTACACCTTC. Protein product: CASSEGVREVYGYTF.

This clonotype was recorded at least ten times. The V and J genes are TRBV4-1 and TRBJ2-7; D might be TRBD1 (5 bases). From germline, CDR1 is MGHRA and CDR2 YSYEKL. Between the trimmed V and J ends, which lost 0 bases and 4 bases, there was a span of 13 bases. This CDR3 has 15 residues. Here the CDR3 reads CASSQEVRVVYEQYF. DNA of the CDR3: TGCGCCAGCAGCCAAGAGGTCAGGGTTGTATACGAGCAGTACTTC.

V gene TRBV2 combines with J gene TRBJ2-2; 7 nucleotides align to TRBD2. This CDR3 is 19 amino acids long. With V trimmed by 8 bases and J by 3 bases, 21 bases remained unmatched. CDR1 is SNHLY, CDR2 FYNNEI, per germline. The CDR3, as DNA: TGTGCCAGCTCACAGAGTTTTTGGGAGCCTAGCGGAGACACCGGGGAGCTGTTTTTT. Protein product: CASSQSFWEPSGDTGELFF.

This clonotype was counted at least ten times. The chain is built from TRBV13 and TRBJ2-5; D unresolved. V lost 5 bases and J 4 bases, leaving 14 bases between the germline ends. The CDR3 runs to 14 residues. CDR1 is PRHDT, CDR2 FYEKMQ, per germline (reference sequence). The CDR3 nucleotides are TGTGCCAGCAGCCGTTTAACAGCGCCAGAGACCCAGTACTTC. It yields the protein CASSRLTAPETQYF.

Regarding this clonotype: One end of the junction does not line up with germline, which may come from a read error. The CDR3 coding sequence is TGTGTCAGCAGCCAAGAAGGGACACGGAATCAGCCCCAGCATTTT. It translates to CVSSQEGTRNQPQHF. The V call is TRBV4-2, the J call TRBJ1-5, with TRBD1 as a possible D gene (6 bases). This CDR3 spans 15 amino acids. The germline CDR1 and CDR2 sequences are LGHNA and YNFKEQ.

V usage is TRBV19 and J usage is TRBJ2-7, with 7 nucleotides matching TRBD2. The CDR3 spans 17 residues. Germline CDR1 reads LNHDA; CDR2 reads SQIVND (reference sequence). V shed 3 bases and J 7 bases; nucleotides not matched to a gene: 18. The CDR3 loop reads CASSIGGLPLPIVEQYF. The CDR3, as DNA: TGTGCCAGTAGTATCGGGGGACTACCCCTCCCTATCGTGGAGCAGTACTTC.

This clonotype has a count of ten or more. The CDR3, as DNA: TGTGCCAGCAGTAGGGACAGGGATAATTCACCCCTCCACTTT. Amino acids: CASSRDRDNSPLHF. The V call is TRBV12-3 or TRBV12-4, the J call TRBJ1-6; 9 bases are shared with TRBD1. The J segment lost 5 bases and the V segment lost 5 bases, leaving 1 base of the junction unmatched. This CDR3 spans 14 amino acids.

On this clonotype: At one end the junction does not follow the germline gene, possibly because of a read error. This sequence joins TRBV6-1 and TRBJ2-7, with 9 bases matching TRBD2. The CDR3 runs 15 residues. In germline, CDR1 is MNHNS, CDR2 SASEGT. CDR3 sequence (DNA): TGTACCAGCAGTCTTAAAGCGGGGGGCTCCTACGAGCAGTACTTC. Its translation: CTSSLKAGGSYEQYF.

In its sample, this clonotype was seen a few times. The chain couples TRBV18 to TRBJ2-2, with TRBD2 as a possible D gene (6 bases). V lost 3 bases to trimming and J lost 11 bases, with 25 bases between them. The CDR3 is made up of 17 amino acids. Germline lookup yields CDR1 KGHSH and CDR2 LQKENI. The CDR3 sequence: CASSPKDKNTGTAELFF. Written as DNA, the CDR3 is TGTGCCAGCTCACCGAAGGACAAGAACACCGGGACTGCCGAGCTGTTTTTT.

The V and J genes are TRBV29-1 and TRBJ1-4; D ambiguous. V dropped 7 bases and J dropped 8 bases, with 11 bases sitting between them. Germline values: CDR1 SQVTM, CDR2 ANQGSEA. CDR3 length equals 11 residues. CDR3 sequence: CSGGDREKLFF. The CDR3 DNA sequence: TGCAGCGGAGGTGATAGAGAAAAACTGTTTTTT.

This clonotype was seen many times. The CDR3 nucleotides read TGTGCCAGCTCACCAGTCACGGTGAACACTGAAGCTTTCTTT. The encoded protein is CASSPVTVNTEAFF. This chain links TRBV18 with TRBJ1-1; D remains ambiguous. The germline V gene encodes CDR1 KGHSH and CDR2 LQKENI. This CDR3 spans 14 amino acids. Trimming took off 2 bases at V and 0 bases at J, with 7 bases between the two ends. The variable domain in full, with the rest retrieved from reference TRBV18 and TRBJ1-1, is NAGVMQNPRHLVRRRGQEARLRCSPMKGHSHVYWYRQLPEEGLKFMVYLQKENIIDESGMPKERFSAEFPKEGPSILRIQQVVRGDSAAYFCASSPVTVNTEAFFGQGTRLTVV.

This clonotype was seen repeatedly, ten times or more. The chain employs TRBV11-2 and TRBJ2-3; D is unresolved. The germline V gene encodes CDR1 SGHAT and CDR2 FQNNGV. Trimming removed 3 bases at V and 6 bases at J, with 13 bases between. The CDR3 covers 14 residues. CDR3 bases: TGTGCCAGCAGCTTGGTATCCCAGGCGGATACGCAGTATTTT. Translated, it gives CASSLVSQADTQYF.

V and J are TRBV5-1 and TRBJ1-1; 12 nucleotides line up with TRBD1. Germline CDR1 is SGHRS and CDR2 is YFSETQ. The CDR3 loop spans 15 amino acids. V lost 3 bases, J lost 1 base, and 1 base stayed unmatched. The chain's CDR3 is CASSSGQGANTEAFF. In DNA, the CDR3 is TGCGCCAGCAGCTCGGGACAGGGGGCGAACACTGAAGCTTTCTTT.

The rearrangement joins TRBV7-2 to TRBJ2-3; D is unresolved. Looked up from germline, CDR1 is SGHTA and CDR2 is FQGNSA. V was pared by 4 bases and J by 2 bases, with 16 bases between. This CDR3 spans 16 amino acids. In DNA form, the CDR3 reads TGTGCCAGCAGCTCACCGAAAGATCTTGACACAGATACGCAGTATTTT. Translation gives CASSSPKDLDTDTQYF.

This clonotype was detected ten times or more. The gene calls are TRBV20-1 and TRBJ2-3; a possible D gene is TRBD1 (5 bases). The germline CDR1 and CDR2 sequences are DFQATT and SNEGSKA (reference sequence). The CDR3 spans 13 residues. Trimming cost V 3 bases and J 4 bases, with 11 bases left between them. The CDR3 coding sequence is TGCAGTGCTAGGACAGTCGCCCCAGATACGCAGTATTTT. Its translation is CSARTVAPDTQYF.

There are many counts of this clonotype. The chain has TRBV6-1 and TRBJ2-7, with D maybe TRBD2 (7 bases). Looked up from germline, CDR1 is MNHNS and CDR2 is SASEGT. Between the trimmed V and J ends, which lost 8 bases and 3 bases, there was a span of 17 bases. The CDR3 length is 14 residues. In DNA, the CDR3 is TGTGCCAGCGAGGGGGGGACTCACATCTACGAGCAGTACTTC. Amino acid sequence: CASEGGTHIYEQYF.